The clone carrying this TCR beta chain appeared many times. Its antigen is as yet unknown. The CDR3 spans 15 residues. The germline V and J ends were trimmed by 4 bases and 4 bases, with 16 bases remaining between them. Germline V lookup: CDR1 SGHTA, CDR2 FQGNSA. The data are from a study of molecular identifiers for immune sequencing clone quantification. TCRdb itself ran the PCR reads through MiXCR, one entry per CDR3 protein. The sample lists some 96,000 distinct CDR3 sequences, about 24% seen once, with 0.85% to 1% in the top ten. Study observations and caveats: Clones above 20 RNA copies contained over 97% of effector molecules and under 1% of naive molecules.

This TCR was sampled from a human donor in good health. Some libraries in this study had Jurkat cell RNA spiked in. V and J are TRBV7-2 and TRBJ1-2; unclear D gene. Material for sequencing was naive CD8+ T cells from blood, with Jurkat cell RNA spiked in. Subset denoted: FACS-sorted CD8+CD4-CCR7+CD45RA+ naive T cells. CDR3 DNA sequence: TGTGCCAGCAGCTACCCACACGTTCCCTCCTATGGCTACACCTTC. Translated: CASSYPHVPSYGYTF.